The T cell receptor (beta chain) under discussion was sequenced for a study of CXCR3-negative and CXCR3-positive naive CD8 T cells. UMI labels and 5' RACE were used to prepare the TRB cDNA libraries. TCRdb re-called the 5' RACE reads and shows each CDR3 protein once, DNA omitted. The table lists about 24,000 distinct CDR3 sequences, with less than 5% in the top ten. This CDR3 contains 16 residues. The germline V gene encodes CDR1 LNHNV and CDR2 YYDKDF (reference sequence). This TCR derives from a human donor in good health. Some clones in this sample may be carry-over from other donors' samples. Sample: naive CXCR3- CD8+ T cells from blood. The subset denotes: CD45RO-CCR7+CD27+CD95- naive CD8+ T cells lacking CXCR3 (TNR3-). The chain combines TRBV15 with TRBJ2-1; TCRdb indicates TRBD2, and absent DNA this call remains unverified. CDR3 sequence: CATSRDRGGSRNEQFF.